This entry describes one T cell receptor (beta chain). This record belongs to a study of CD8+ T cells in alopecia areata. V lost 0 bases and J lost 8, with 14 bases in between. Germline V gene sequence: CDR1 LGHNT, CDR2 FRNRAP. This CDR3 has 15 residues. As to treatment: oral pan-JAK inhibitor, 5-10 mg twice daily. RNA was isolated and reverse transcribed to cDNA, the sequencing template. Clones were sequenced by immunoSEQ multiplex PCR, and TCRdb holds only the in-frame ones, with some missing. Of 95,000 to 100,000 clones in the sample, about 60% were seen once. Here the sequenced sample was CD8+ T cells sorted from blood, taken between weeks 55 and 65, from a patient treated with tofacitinib. The rearrangement uses TRBV12-5 and TRBJ2-1; D is possibly TRBD1 or TRBD2 (5 bases each). This TCR came from a human donor with alopecia areata. The CDR3 protein is CASGLVFRGADEQFF. The CDR3 nucleotides are TGTGCTAGTGGTTTGGTCTTTAGAGGGGCCGATGAGCAGTTCTTC.